These T cell receptor beta chains were read from a single sample in a study of shared clonotypes between healthy human individuals. Sequencing was performed with immunoSEQ multiplex PCR; in TCRdb, only in-frame clones are kept and a portion is missing. The sample lists 2 million to 2.5 million clones; just over 90% were seen once. The sequencing sample was made of naive CD4+ T cells from PBMCs. The receptors shown here come from a man aged 18 to 35 in good health. Some clones in this sample may be carry-over from other donors' samples. CDR3s include the opening cysteine and the closing phenylalanine or tryptophan. The D gene is left open where the match is weak. Clone size is given for some rows only: seen once, a few or many times, or a class if the clone is expanded.

abundance	v_gene	d_gene	j_gene	CDR3nt	CDR3aa
NA	TRBV18	NA	TRBJ1-1	TGTGCCAGCTCACCAGACAGCAGCACTGAAGCTTTCTTT	CASSPDSSTEAFF
NA	TRBV18	TRBD1	TRBJ2-3	TGTGCCAGCTCATCAGGGACAGCAGATACGCAGTATTTT	CASSSGTADTQYF
NA	TRBV5-8	TRBD2	TRBJ2-7	TGTGCCAGCAGCAAGACTAGCGACAGATACTACGAGCAGTACTTC	CASSKTSDRYYEQYF
NA	TRBV28	NA	TRBJ2-7	TGTGCCACCGGGGGGCCAGGGACAGTGGAGCAGTACTTC	CATGGPGTVEQYF
once	TRBV28	TRBD2	TRBJ2-1	TGTGCCAGCAGTCGGACTAGCGGGAGGGATAGTAGGAATGAGCAGTTCTTC	CASSRTSGRDSRNEQFF
NA	TRBV7-9	NA	TRBJ2-2	TGTGCCAGCAGCTTAAGGGACACCGGGGAGCTGTTTTTT	CASSLRDTGELFF
NA	TRBV9	NA	TRBJ2-1	TGTGCCAGCAGCCACATTGGGACAAGGATCGACAATGAGCAGTTCTTC	CASSHIGTRIDNEQFF
NA	TRBV2	NA	TRBJ1-5	TGTGCCAGCAGTGAATTTAATGCGCGATATCAGCCCCAGCATTTT	CASSEFNARYQPQHF
NA	TRBV21-1	NA	TRBJ2-7	TGTGCCAGCTGCCCCGGAGAGCAGTACTTC	CASCPGEQYF
NA	TRBV28	TRBD1	TRBJ2-7	TGTGCCAGCAGCTATGCCGGGACAGGGGGTTTCTACGAGCAGTACTTC	CASSYAGTGGFYEQYF
NA	TRBV29-1	TRBD1	TRBJ2-7	TGCAGCGTTGAAGATACTCGGACAGGCGGCTACGAGCAGTACTTC	CSVEDTRTGGYEQYF
NA	TRBV6-6	TRBD1	TRBJ1-4	TGTGCCAGCAGCATCCGTGCCAGGGGGCTTGAAAAACTGTTTTTT	CASSIRARGLEKLFF
NA	TRBV7-8	NA	TRBJ2-1	TGTGCCAGCAGCTCGCCAGCTCGGACCTACAATGAGCAGTTCTTC	CASSSPARTYNEQFF
NA	TRBV7-9	TRBD1	TRBJ2-1	TGTGCCAGCAGCTTAGCACAGGGGTCCCACAATGAGCAGTTCTTC	CASSLAQGSHNEQFF
NA	TRBV6-6	TRBD2	TRBJ2-1	TGTGCCAGCAGCCGATCGGGAGGCCTGATCAATGAGCAGTTCTTC	CASSRSGGLINEQFF
NA	TRBV5-1	NA	TRBJ1-4	TGCGCCAGCAGCTCCGGGGGGGCTTGGGATGAAAAACTGTTTTTT	CASSSGGAWDEKLFF
once	TRBV5-1	TRBD2	TRBJ2-1	TGCGCCAGCAGCTCCATAGTAGCGGGGGTCGCCAATGAGCAGTTCTTC	CASSSIVAGVANEQFF
NA	TRBV18	NA	TRBJ1-4	TGTGCCAGCTCACTGGCAGCCCGGGAGGTACTGTTTTTT	CASSLAAREVLFF
NA	TRBV7-3	NA	TRBJ2-3	TGTGCCAGCAGCTTAGGGTTTGGGAATACGCAGTATTTT	CASSLGFGNTQYF
once	TRBV9	NA	TRBJ2-1	TGTGCCAGCAGCGTACGACAGGAGTCCTACAATGAGCAGTTCTTC	CASSVRQESYNEQFF
few	TRBV29-1	TRBD1	TRBJ1-5	TGCAGCGTTGGGACAGGGAGCAAAAATCAGCCCCAGCATTTT	CSVGTGSKNQPQHF
NA	TRBV5-8	NA	TRBJ1-1	TGTGCCAGCAGCCCCCGGCGGAACACTGAAGCTTTCTTT	CASSPRRNTEAFF
once	TRBV4-2	TRBD1	TRBJ2-1	TGTGCCAGCAGTCTATACGCGACAGGGACGAGCTCCTACAATGAGCAGTTCTTC	CASSLYATGTSSYNEQFF
NA	TRBV18	TRBD1	TRBJ1-4	TGTGCCAGCTCACAGAGACAGGGGGCGGATGAAAAACTGTTTTTT	CASSQRQGADEKLFF
NA	TRBV30	NA	TRBJ1-2	TGTGCCTGGGATTCTCAGAGCTATGGCTACACCTTC	CAWDSQSYGYTF
NA	TRBV7-8	TRBD1	TRBJ1-1	TGTGCCAGCAGACCGGACAGGGCAAAGAACACTGAAGCTTTCTTT	CASRPDRAKNTEAFF
NA	TRBV7-3	TRBD2	TRBJ2-7	TGTGCCAGCAGCTTAAGGGGCGGGAGCAGCGACGAGCAGTACTTC	CASSLRGGSSDEQYF
NA	TRBV4-1	TRBD1	TRBJ1-1	TGCGCCAGCAGCCAACCCGGACAGGGTCGGACTGAAGCTTTCTTT	CASSQPGQGRTEAFF
NA	TRBV14	NA	TRBJ2-2	TGTGCCAGCAGCCCAAGGACGGCCAACACCGGGGAGCTGTTTTTT	CASSPRTANTGELFF
NA	TRBV15	TRBD1	TRBJ1-4	TGTGCCACCAGCAGACTCTCCCGGGACAGCGAAAAACTGTTTTTT	CATSRLSRDSEKLFF
NA	TRBV7-3	NA	TRBJ2-5	TGTGCCAGCAGCCCAGACGGTTGGGCTGAGACCCAGTACTTC	CASSPDGWAETQYF
NA	TRBV25-1	TRBD2	TRBJ2-3	TGTGCCAGCAGTGATGTAGCGGGAGGGATTGATACGCAGTATTTT	CASSDVAGGIDTQYF
NA	TRBV10-3	NA	TRBJ2-1	TGTGCCATCAGTGATGGGACTCTAACCGACAATGAGCAGTTCTTC	CAISDGTLTDNEQFF
NA	TRBV28	NA	TRBJ2-1	TGTGCCAGCAGTCCCTCCAGTTTTGGGAGTAGGTCCTACAATGAGCAGTTCTTC	CASSPSSFGSRSYNEQFF
once	TRBV6-1	NA	TRBJ1-5	TGTGCCAGCACCCCACAGGGAGGCCAGCCCCAGCATTTT	CASTPQGGQPQHF
NA	TRBV5-6	NA	TRBJ2-7	TGTGCCAGCAGCTTGTTAGGTGGACAGACAACCTACGAGCAGTACTTC	CASSLLGGQTTYEQYF
NA	TRBV7-9	TRBD1	TRBJ2-3	TGTGCCAGCAGCACGAACAGGGGCGCAGATACGCAGTATTTT	CASSTNRGADTQYF
NA	TRBV5-4	NA	TRBJ2-3	TGTGCCAGCAGCTTGGACTTCACAGATACGCAGTATTTT	CASSLDFTDTQYF
NA	TRBV7-3	NA	TRBJ2-3	TGTGCCAGCAGCGTGCCTCGGGACGGATACACAGATACGCAGTATTTT	CASSVPRDGYTDTQYF
NA	TRBV19	TRBD1	TRBJ1-1	TGTGCCAGTAGTAACCCCGGGACAGGGGAAGCTTTCTTT	CASSNPGTGEAFF